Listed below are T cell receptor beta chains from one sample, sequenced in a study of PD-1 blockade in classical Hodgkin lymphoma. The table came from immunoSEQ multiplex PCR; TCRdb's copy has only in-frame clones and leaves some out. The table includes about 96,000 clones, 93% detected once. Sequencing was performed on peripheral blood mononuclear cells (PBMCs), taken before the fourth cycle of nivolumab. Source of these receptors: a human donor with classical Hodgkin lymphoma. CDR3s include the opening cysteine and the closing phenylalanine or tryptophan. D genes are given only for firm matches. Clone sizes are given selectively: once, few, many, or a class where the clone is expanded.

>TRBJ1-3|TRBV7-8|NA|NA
CASSLAGSGNTIYF
TGTGCCAGCAGCTTAGCAGGGTCTGGAAACACCATATATTTT
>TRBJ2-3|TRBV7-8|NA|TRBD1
CASSLSSGGGTDTQYF
TGTGCCAGCAGCCTCTCCTCAGGGGGCGGTACAGATACGCAGTATTTT
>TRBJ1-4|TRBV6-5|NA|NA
CASSYRGGTNEKLFF
TGTGCCAGCAGTTACCGTGGTGGGACTAATGAAAAACTGTTTTTT
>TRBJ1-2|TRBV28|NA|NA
CASSFPSGGEGGYTF
TGTGCCAGCAGTTTCCCTTCCGGGGGCGAGGGTGGCTACACCTTC
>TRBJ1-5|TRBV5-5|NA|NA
CASSFRGDYSNQPQHF
TGTGCCAGCAGCTTCCGAGGGGACTATAGCAATCAGCCCCAGCATTTT
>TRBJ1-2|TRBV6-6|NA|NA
CASSCGRKTYGYTF
TGTGCCAGCAGTTGTGGGAGAAAGACCTATGGCTACACCTTC
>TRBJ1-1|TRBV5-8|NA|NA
CASQKDRNTEAFF
TGTGCCAGCCAGAAGGATAGGAACACTGAAGCTTTCTTT
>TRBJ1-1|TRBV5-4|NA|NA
CASSLYGFMNTEAFF
TGTGCCAGCAGCTTGTACGGGTTCATGAACACTGAAGCTTTCTTT
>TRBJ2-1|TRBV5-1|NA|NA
CASSWGLDGTSYNEQFF
TGCGCCAGCAGCTGGGGACTGGACGGGACTTCCTACAATGAGCAGTTCTTC
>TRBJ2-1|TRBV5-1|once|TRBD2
CASRVAGAQYNEQFF
TGCGCCAGCAGAGTAGCGGGAGCCCAGTACAATGAGCAGTTCTTC
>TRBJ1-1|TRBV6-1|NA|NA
CASTGGHPSEAFF
TGTGCCAGCACTGGAGGACATCCTAGTGAAGCTTTCTTT
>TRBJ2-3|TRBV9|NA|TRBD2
CASSVAPVAGADTQYF
TGTGCCAGCAGCGTAGCCCCCGTGGCGGGAGCAGATACGCAGTATTTT
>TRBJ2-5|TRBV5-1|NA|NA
CASSQGQLSGETQYF
TGCGCCAGCAGTCAAGGACAGCTGTCGGGAGAGACCCAGTACTTC
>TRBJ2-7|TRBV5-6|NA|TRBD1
CASSGGTGPLRGQYF
TGTGCCAGCAGCGGAGGGACAGGGCCCCTCCGTGGGCAGTACTTC
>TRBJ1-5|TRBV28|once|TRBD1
CASSLWQGAYQPQHF
TGTGCCAGCAGTTTATGGCAGGGGGCGTATCAGCCCCAGCATTTT
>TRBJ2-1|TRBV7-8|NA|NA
CASSFTRTSIYNEQFF
TGTGCCAGCAGCTTCACGAGGACGTCTATCTACAATGAGCAGTTCTTC
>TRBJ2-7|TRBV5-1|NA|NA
CASSLTYSYEQYF
TGCGCCAGCAGCTTGACTTACTCCTACGAGCAGTACTTC
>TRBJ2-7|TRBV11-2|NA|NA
CASSLALGGPYEQYF
TGTGCCAGCAGCTTGGCCCTCGGGGGCCCCTACGAGCAGTACTTC
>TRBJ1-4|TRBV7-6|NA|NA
CASSRRGESEKLFF
TGTGCCAGCAGCCGAAGGGGAGAAAGTGAAAAACTGTTTTTT
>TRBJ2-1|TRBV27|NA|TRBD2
CASRTSAYNEQFF
TGTGCCAGCAGGACTAGCGCCTACAATGAGCAGTTCTTC
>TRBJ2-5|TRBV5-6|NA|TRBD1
CASSLGQGPGETQYF
TGTGCCAGCAGCTTGGGACAGGGGCCAGGGGAGACCCAGTACTTC
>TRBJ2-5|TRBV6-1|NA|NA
CASSEAGRSQYF
TGTGCCAGCAGTGAAGCCGGGAGAAGCCAGTACTTC
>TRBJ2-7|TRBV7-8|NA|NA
CASSLVGTAVRYEQYF
TGTGCCAGCAGCTTAGTTGGGACCGCGGTTCGCTACGAGCAGTACTTC
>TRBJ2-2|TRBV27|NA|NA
CASSRSIGELFF
TGTGCCAGCAGTCGGAGTATCGGGGAGCTGTTTTTT
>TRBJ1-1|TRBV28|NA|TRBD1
CASSLRDRGLGEAFF
TGTGCCAGCAGTTTACGGGACAGGGGGCTTGGTGAAGCTTTCTTT
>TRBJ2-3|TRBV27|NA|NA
CASSFEYVGDTQYF
TGTGCCAGCAGTTTTGAATACGTGGGAGATACGCAGTATTTT
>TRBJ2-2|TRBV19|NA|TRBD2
CASSILAGANTGELFF
TGTGCCAGTAGTATACTAGCGGGAGCTAACACCGGGGAGCTGTTTTTT
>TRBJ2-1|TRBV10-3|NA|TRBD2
CAIRPSGRAGGEQFF
TGTGCCATCAGGCCTAGCGGGAGGGCCGGGGGTGAGCAGTTCTTC
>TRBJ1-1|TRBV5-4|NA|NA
CASPGGRQEFEAFF
TGTGCCAGCCCCGGCGGTCGCCAGGAGTTTGAAGCTTTCTTT
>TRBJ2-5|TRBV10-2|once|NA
CASSEQQGDLQETQYF
TGCGCCAGCAGTGAGCAACAGGGCGATCTACAAGAGACCCAGTACTTC
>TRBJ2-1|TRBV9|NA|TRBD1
CASSVATGGSYNEQFF
TGTGCCAGCAGCGTAGCGACAGGGGGATCCTACAATGAGCAGTTCTTC
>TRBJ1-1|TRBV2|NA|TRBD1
CASRLIQGAILTEAFF
TGTGCCAGCAGACTCATACAGGGGGCGATTCTCACTGAAGCTTTCTTT
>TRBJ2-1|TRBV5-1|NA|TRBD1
CASFHDRGPPKGEQFF
TGCGCCAGCTTCCACGACAGGGGGCCCCCAAAGGGTGAGCAGTTCTTC
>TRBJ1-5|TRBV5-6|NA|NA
CASSYQAQSGNQPQHF
TGTGCCAGCAGCTACCAAGCCCAATCGGGCAATCAGCCCCAGCATTTT
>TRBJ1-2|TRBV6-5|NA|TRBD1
CASRTQGEPNYGYTF
TGTGCCAGCAGAACACAGGGGGAACCTAACTATGGCTACACCTTC
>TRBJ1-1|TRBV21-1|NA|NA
CASSGTLGTEAFF
TGTGCCAGCAGCGGCACCTTGGGGACTGAAGCTTTCTTT
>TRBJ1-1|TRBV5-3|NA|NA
CAPRQHTEAFF
TGTGCCCCAAGACAGCACACTGAAGCTTTCTTT
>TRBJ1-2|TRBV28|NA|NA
CASSPMIFVAAHHF
TGTGCCAGCAGCCCTATGATCTTCGTGGCGGCTCATCACTTC
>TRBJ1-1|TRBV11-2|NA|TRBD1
CASSSRPGTGDTEAFF
TGTGCCAGCAGCTCGAGACCCGGGACAGGGGACACTGAAGCTTTCTTT
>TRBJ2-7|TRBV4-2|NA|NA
CASSRLFGAEQYF
TGTGCCAGCAGCCGCCTCTTCGGTGCCGAGCAGTACTTC
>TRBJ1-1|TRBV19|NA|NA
CASTSIRAGATEAFF
TGTGCCAGTACCTCAATACGAGCAGGGGCCACTGAAGCTTTCTTT
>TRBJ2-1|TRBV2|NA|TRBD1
CASSDDDRGPGNEQFF
TGTGCCAGCAGTGACGACGACAGGGGGCCAGGCAATGAGCAGTTCTTC
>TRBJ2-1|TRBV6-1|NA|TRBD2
CASSDGLAGAQFF
TGTGCCAGCAGTGACGGACTAGCGGGTGCGCAGTTCTTC
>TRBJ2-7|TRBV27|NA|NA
CASSLSAAVEQYF
TGTGCCAGCAGTTTATCCGCCGCAGTCGAGCAGTACTTC
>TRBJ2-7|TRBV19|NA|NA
CASSIDGRTSYEQYF
TGTGCCAGTAGTATAGACGGACGGACCTCCTACGAGCAGTACTTC
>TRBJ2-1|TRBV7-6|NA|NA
CASSPSGVPLYDNEQFF
TGTGCCAGCAGCCCGTCGGGGGTTCCCCTTTATGACAATGAGCAGTTCTTC
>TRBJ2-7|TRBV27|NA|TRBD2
CASPLLAGSHEQYF
TGTGCCAGCCCGCTCCTAGCGGGATCCCACGAGCAGTACTTC
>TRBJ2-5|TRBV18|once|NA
CASSPGPQETQYF
TGTGCCAGCTCACCCGGCCCCCAAGAGACCCAGTACTTC
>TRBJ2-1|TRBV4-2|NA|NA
CASSQDLQYNEQFF
TGTGCCAGCAGCCAAGATCTTCAGTACAATGAGCAGTTCTTC
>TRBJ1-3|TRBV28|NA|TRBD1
CAIRQGLSGNTIYF
TGTGCCATCAGACAGGGCCTCTCTGGAAACACCATATATTTT
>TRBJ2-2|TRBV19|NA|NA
CASNHPGGTVNTGELFF
TGTGCCAGTAACCACCCGGGAGGGACAGTGAACACCGGGGAGCTGTTTTTT
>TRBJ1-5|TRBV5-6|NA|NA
CASSLEAGPQHF
TGTGCCAGCAGCTTGGAGGCAGGGCCCCAGCATTTT
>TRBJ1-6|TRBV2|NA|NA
CASSEGLGGFTLHF
TGTGCCAGCAGTGAAGGGCTCGGGGGTTTCACCCTCCACTTT
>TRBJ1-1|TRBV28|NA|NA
CASRLSQPGLSAGGAFF
TGTGCCAGCAGACTGTCCCAACCGGGCCTCTCAGCCGGGGGAGCTTTCTTT
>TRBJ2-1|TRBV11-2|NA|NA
CASSLFGGASYNEQFF
TGTGCCAGCAGCTTATTTGGCGGGGCCTCCTACAATGAGCAGTTCTTC
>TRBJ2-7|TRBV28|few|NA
CASILIVGGEQYF
TGTGCCAGCATCCTAATAGTTGGGGGCGAGCAGTACTTC
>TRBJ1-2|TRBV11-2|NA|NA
CASSLFLLAGYTF
TGTGCCAGCAGCTTATTCTTGTTGGCTGGCTACACCTTC